The 3 T cell receptor beta chains in this list originate from one sample, sequenced in a study of OX40 agonist ivuxolimab in advanced cancers. TCRdb's copy holds only in-frame clones and misses some; the assay was immunoSEQ multiplex PCR. Among about 10,000 clones listed, over 65% were seen once. The source was CD4+ or CD8+ T cells sorted from blood, collected in a trial of the OX40 agonist ivuxolimab. The receptor source for this set is an adult with an advanced solid tumor such as melanoma, head and neck, liver or kidney cancer.

Concerning this clone itself: Other nucleotide sequences in the sample specify the same CDR3. The chain combines TRBV27 with TRBJ1-1; the D is unclear. The germline gives CDR1 MNHEY, CDR2 SMNVEV (reference sequence). CDR3 length: 14 amino acids. Trimming removed 7 bases at V and 4 bases at J, with 16 bases between. The CDR3 bases are TGTGCCAGCAAATTCCCAGGAAGGGCCACTGAAGCTTTCTTT. It codes for CASKFPGRATEAFF.

V gene TRBV6-1 combines with J gene TRBJ2-7; the D gene is possibly TRBD1 (6 bases). The CDR3 runs 13 residues. V lost 11 bases, J lost 5 bases, and 19 bases lay in between. Germline V lookup: CDR1 MNHNS, CDR2 SASEGT. The CDR3 nucleotides read TGTGCCTCTCTTGAGGGGGAAGGCCACGAGCAGTACTTC. Encoded protein: CASLEGEGHEQYF.

This clone was observed a few times. The chain recombines TRBV6-4 with TRBJ2-2; 7 nucleotides align to TRBD2. J lost 3 bases, V lost 4 bases, and 5 bases had no gene match. The V gene's germline CDR1 is MRHNA and CDR2 SNTAGT. The CDR3 runs to 15 residues. CDR3 in DNA: TGTGCCAGCAGTGTTGCGGGAGAGGACACCGGGGAGCTGTTTTTT. Translating gives CASSVAGEDTGELFF.